Here is one TCR beta chain with its context. Antigen: not known. This specimen comes from a study of T cell repertoires in cytomegalovirus infection. General study results and limits: The ex vivo response was dominated by HLA-C-restricted CMV-specific TCR beta clonotypes.

Germline V gene lookup returns CDR1 SEHNR and CDR2 FQNEAQ (reference sequence). CDR3 length: 14 residues. V dropped 7 bases and J dropped 5 bases, with 17 bases sitting between them. TCRdb itself ran the reads through MiXCR, one entry per CDR3 protein. The sample lists about 340,000 distinct CDR3 sequences; just under 30% were seen once. Sequencing was performed on cultured PBMCs, taken from culture after CMV antigen stimulation. This receptor was taken from a human donor in good health (CMV status not recorded). Some clones in this sample may be carry-over from other donors' samples. The V call is TRBV7-9, the J call TRBJ1-2, with D unclear. The CDR3 DNA is TGTGCCAGCACTTCAATGAGCCCGTCGTATGGCTACACCTTC. Translating it yields CASTSMSPSYGYTF.